This T cell receptor beta chain derives from a study of blood T cell repertoires in COVID-19. Study as a whole: In each case, the material was cDNA or gDNA derived from T cells, B-cell-depleted T cells, or PBMCs.

Regarding this clone: At the DNA level, this CDR3 is encoded by other sequences in the same sample as well.

V lost 2 bases to trimming and J lost 0 bases, with 4 bases between them. Germline V gene sequence: CDR1 LNHDA, CDR2 SQIVND (reference sequence). The length of the CDR3 is 13 residues. The protocol was immunoSEQ multiplex PCR, while the TCRdb copy is restricted to in-frame clones and leaves out a portion. This repertoire shows around 150,000 clones, around 83% found once; its top ten account for less than 9%. The sample was peripheral blood. The receptor was derived from a young man with COVID-19, enrolled during active disease. The chain combines TRBV19 with TRBJ1-2; D is unclear. CDR3 protein: CASSIRANYGYTF. The CDR3 bases are TGTGCCAGTAGTATAAGAGCTAACTATGGCTACACCTTC. Full variable domain (remainder filled in from reference TRBV19 and TRBJ1-2): DGGITQSPKYLFRKEGQNVTLSCEQNLNHDAMYWYRQDPGQGLRLIYYSQIVNDFQKGDIAEGYSVSREKKESFPLTVTSAQKNPTAFYLCASSIRANYGYTFGSGTRLTVV.